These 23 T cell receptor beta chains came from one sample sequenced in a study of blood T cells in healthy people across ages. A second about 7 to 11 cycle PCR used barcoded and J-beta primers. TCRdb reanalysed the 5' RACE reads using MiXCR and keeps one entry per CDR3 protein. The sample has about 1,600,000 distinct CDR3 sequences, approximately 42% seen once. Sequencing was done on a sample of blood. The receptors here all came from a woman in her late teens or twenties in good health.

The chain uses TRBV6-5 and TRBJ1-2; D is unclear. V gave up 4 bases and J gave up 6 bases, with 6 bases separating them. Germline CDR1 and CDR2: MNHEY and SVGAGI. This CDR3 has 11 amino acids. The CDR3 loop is CASSSLDGYTF. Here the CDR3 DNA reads TGTGCCAGCAGTTCCCTCGATGGCTACACCTTC.

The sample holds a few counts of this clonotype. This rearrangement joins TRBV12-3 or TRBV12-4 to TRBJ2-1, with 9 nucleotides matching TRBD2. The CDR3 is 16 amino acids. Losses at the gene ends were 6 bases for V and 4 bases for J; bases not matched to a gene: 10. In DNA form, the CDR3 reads TGTGCCAGCAGCTACTTGACTAGCGGACAATACAATGAGCAGTTCTTC. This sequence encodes CASSYLTSGQYNEQFF.

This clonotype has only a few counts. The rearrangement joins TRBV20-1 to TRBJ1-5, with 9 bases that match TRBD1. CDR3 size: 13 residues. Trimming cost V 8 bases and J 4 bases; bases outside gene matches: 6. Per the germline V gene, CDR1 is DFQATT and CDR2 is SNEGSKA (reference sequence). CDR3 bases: TGCAGTTCTCCGGGACAGGGAAATCAGCCCCAGCATTTT. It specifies CSSPGQGNQPQHF.

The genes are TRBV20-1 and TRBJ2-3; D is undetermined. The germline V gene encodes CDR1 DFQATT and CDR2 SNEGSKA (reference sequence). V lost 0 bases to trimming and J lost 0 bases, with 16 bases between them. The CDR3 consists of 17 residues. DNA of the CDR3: TGCAGTGCTAGAGAAGCGAGGCGGACGGTTAGCACAGATACGCAGTATTTT. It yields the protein CSAREARRTVSTDTQYF.

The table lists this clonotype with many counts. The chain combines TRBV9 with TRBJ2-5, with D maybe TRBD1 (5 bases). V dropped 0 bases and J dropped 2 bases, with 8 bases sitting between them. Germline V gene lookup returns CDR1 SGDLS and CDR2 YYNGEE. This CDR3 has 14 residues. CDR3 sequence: CASSVEQEQETQYF. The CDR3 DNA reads TGTGCCAGCAGCGTAGAACAGGAACAAGAGACCCAGTACTTC.

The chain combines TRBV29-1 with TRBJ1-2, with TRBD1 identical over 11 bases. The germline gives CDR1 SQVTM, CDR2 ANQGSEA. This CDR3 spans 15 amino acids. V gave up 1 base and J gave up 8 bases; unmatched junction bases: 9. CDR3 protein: CSVEGRTGGAGGYTF. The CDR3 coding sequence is TGCAGCGTTGAAGGCAGGACAGGGGGCGCTGGAGGCTACACCTTC.

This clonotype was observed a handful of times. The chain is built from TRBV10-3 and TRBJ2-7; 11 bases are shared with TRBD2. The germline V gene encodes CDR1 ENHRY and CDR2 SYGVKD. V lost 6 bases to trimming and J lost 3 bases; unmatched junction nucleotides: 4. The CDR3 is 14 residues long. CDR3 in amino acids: CAIRKTSGNYEQYF. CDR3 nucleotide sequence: TGTGCCATCAGGAAGACTAGCGGGAACTACGAGCAGTACTTC.

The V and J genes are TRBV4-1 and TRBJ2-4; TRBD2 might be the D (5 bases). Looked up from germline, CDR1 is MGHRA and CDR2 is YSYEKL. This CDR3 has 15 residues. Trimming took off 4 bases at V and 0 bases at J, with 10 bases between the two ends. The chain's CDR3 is CASSRNSAAKNIQYF. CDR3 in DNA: TGCGCCAGCAGCCGGAATAGCGCAGCCAAAAACATTCAGTACTTC.

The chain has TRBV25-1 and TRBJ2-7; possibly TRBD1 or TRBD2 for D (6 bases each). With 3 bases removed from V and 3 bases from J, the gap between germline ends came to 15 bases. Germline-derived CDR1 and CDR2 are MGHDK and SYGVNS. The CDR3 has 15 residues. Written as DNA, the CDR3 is TGTGCCAGCAGTGATGGAGGGGGTTTGGGCTACGAGCAGTACTTC. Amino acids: CASSDGGGLGYEQYF.

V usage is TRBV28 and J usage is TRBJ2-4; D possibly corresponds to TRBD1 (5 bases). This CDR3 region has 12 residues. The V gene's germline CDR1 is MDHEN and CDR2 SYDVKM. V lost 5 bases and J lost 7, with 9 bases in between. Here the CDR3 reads CASSDQGNIQYF. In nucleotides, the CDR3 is TGTGCCAGCAGTGATCAGGGTAACATTCAGTACTTC.

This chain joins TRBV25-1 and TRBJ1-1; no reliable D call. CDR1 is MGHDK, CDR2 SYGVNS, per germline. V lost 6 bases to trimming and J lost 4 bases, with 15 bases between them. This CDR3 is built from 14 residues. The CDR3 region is CASREISVGTEAFF. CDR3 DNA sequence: TGTGCCAGCAGGGAAATCTCCGTTGGCACTGAAGCTTTCTTT.

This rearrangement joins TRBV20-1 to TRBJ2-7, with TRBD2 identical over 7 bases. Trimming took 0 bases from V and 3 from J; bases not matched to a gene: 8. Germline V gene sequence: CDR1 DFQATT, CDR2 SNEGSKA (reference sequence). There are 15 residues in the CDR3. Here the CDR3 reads CSARDLPAGNYEQYF. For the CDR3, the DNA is TGCAGTGCTAGAGATCTTCCAGCGGGGAACTACGAGCAGTACTTC.

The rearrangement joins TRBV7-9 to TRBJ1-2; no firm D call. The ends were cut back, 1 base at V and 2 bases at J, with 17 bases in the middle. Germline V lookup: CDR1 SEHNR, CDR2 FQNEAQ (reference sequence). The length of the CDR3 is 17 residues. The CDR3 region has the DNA TGTGCCAGCAGCTTAGAGGTTTGGCAGTCAGGCAACTATGGCTACACCTTC. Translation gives CASSLEVWQSGNYGYTF.

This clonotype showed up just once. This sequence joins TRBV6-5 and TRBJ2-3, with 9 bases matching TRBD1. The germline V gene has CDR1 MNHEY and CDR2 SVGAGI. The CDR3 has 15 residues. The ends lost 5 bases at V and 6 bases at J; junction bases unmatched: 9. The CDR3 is CASSPYTGQGDTQYF. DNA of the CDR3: TGTGCCAGCAGTCCCTATACCGGACAGGGGGATACGCAGTATTTT.

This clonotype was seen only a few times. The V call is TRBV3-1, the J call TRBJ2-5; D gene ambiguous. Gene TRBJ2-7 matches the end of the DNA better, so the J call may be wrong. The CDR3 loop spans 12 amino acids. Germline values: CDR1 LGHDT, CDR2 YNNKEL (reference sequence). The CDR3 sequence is CASSQVKHEQYF. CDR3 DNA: TGTGCCAGCAGCCAGGTTAAACACGAGCAGTACTTC.

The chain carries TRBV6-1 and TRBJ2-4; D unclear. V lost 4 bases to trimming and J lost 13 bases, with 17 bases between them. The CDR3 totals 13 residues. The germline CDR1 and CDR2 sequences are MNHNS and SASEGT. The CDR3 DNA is TGTGCCAGCAGTGCTGCCGAAGATGGAGAGCAGTACTTC. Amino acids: CASSAAEDGEQYF.

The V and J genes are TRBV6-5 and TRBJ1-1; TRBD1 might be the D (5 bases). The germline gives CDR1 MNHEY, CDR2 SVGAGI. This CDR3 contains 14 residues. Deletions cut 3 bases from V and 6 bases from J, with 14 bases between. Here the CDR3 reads CASSYRTPDSEAFF. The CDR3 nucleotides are TGTGCCAGCAGTTATCGGACACCTGATTCTGAAGCTTTCTTT.

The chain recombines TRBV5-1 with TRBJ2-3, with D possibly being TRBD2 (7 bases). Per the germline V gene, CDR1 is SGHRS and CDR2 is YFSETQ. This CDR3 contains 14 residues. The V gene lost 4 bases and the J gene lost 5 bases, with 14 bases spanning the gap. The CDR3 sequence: CASSQGGAVDTQYF. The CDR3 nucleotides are TGCGCCAGCAGCCAAGGGGGGGCCGTAGATACGCAGTATTTT.

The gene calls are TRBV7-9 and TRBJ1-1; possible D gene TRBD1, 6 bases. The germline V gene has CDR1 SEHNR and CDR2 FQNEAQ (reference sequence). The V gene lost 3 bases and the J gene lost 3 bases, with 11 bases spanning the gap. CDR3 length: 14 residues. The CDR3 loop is CASSFQGTDTEAFF. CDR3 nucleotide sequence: TGTGCCAGCAGCTTCCAGGGGACTGACACTGAAGCTTTCTTT.

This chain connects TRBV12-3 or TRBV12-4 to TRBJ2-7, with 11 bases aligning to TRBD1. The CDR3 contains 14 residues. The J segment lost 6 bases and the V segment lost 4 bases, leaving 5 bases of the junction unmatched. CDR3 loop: CASSSGQGVFEQYF. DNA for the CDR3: TGTGCCAGCAGTTCGGGACAGGGGGTTTTCGAGCAGTACTTC.

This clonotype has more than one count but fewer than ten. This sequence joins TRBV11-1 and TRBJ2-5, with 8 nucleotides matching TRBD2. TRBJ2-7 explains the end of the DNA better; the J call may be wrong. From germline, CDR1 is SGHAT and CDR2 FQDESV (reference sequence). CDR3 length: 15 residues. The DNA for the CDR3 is TGTGCCAGCAGCGCGCCGGGACTAGATAACCACGAGCAGTACTTC. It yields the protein CASSAPGLDNHEQYF.

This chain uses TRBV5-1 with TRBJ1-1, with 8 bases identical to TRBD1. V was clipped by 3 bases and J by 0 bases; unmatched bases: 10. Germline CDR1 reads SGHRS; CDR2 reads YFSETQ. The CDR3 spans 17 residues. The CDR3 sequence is CASSSGGTGLMNTEAFF. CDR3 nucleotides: TGCGCCAGCAGCTCTGGAGGGACAGGCCTCATGAACACTGAAGCTTTCTTT.

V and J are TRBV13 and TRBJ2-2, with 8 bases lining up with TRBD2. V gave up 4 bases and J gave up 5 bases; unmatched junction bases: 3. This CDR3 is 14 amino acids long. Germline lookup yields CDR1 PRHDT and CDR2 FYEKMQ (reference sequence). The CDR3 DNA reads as TGTGCCAGCAGCTCTAGCGGGCCGACCGGGGAGCTGTTTTTT. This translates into CASSSSGPTGELFF.